This TCR beta chain comes out of a study of blood T cells in healthy people across ages. In the study overall: Template switching retrieved approximately one barcoded beta molecule for each two T cells.

A remark on this clonotype: This could be a read error, since a much larger clone is one nucleotide away.

Every sample gave at least 5.5 micrograms of total RNA when it was extracted. Together with a sample-barcoded 5' primer, a J-beta primer mix was included in a second PCR lasting roughly 6 to 12 cycles. Every sample produced at least 2.5 million CDR3-containing paired-end reads. TCRdb redid the calling of the 5' RACE reads with MiXCR, one entry per CDR3 protein. The data contain hundreds of thousands of distinct CDR3 sequences, roughly 34% of them seen just once; the ten biggest clones take up approximately 13%. This receptor was identified in a man aged 18-30 years in good health. Sequencing was carried out using blood.

CDR3: CASSYESGYEQFF. Written as DNA, the CDR3 is TGTGCCAGCAGTTACGAAAGCGGCTACGAGCAGTTCTTC. This chain uses TRBV12-3 or TRBV12-4 with TRBJ2-1, with a possible D match to TRBD2 (5 bases). The CDR3 has 13 residues. Trimming removed 4 bases at V and 10 bases at J, with 14 bases between.